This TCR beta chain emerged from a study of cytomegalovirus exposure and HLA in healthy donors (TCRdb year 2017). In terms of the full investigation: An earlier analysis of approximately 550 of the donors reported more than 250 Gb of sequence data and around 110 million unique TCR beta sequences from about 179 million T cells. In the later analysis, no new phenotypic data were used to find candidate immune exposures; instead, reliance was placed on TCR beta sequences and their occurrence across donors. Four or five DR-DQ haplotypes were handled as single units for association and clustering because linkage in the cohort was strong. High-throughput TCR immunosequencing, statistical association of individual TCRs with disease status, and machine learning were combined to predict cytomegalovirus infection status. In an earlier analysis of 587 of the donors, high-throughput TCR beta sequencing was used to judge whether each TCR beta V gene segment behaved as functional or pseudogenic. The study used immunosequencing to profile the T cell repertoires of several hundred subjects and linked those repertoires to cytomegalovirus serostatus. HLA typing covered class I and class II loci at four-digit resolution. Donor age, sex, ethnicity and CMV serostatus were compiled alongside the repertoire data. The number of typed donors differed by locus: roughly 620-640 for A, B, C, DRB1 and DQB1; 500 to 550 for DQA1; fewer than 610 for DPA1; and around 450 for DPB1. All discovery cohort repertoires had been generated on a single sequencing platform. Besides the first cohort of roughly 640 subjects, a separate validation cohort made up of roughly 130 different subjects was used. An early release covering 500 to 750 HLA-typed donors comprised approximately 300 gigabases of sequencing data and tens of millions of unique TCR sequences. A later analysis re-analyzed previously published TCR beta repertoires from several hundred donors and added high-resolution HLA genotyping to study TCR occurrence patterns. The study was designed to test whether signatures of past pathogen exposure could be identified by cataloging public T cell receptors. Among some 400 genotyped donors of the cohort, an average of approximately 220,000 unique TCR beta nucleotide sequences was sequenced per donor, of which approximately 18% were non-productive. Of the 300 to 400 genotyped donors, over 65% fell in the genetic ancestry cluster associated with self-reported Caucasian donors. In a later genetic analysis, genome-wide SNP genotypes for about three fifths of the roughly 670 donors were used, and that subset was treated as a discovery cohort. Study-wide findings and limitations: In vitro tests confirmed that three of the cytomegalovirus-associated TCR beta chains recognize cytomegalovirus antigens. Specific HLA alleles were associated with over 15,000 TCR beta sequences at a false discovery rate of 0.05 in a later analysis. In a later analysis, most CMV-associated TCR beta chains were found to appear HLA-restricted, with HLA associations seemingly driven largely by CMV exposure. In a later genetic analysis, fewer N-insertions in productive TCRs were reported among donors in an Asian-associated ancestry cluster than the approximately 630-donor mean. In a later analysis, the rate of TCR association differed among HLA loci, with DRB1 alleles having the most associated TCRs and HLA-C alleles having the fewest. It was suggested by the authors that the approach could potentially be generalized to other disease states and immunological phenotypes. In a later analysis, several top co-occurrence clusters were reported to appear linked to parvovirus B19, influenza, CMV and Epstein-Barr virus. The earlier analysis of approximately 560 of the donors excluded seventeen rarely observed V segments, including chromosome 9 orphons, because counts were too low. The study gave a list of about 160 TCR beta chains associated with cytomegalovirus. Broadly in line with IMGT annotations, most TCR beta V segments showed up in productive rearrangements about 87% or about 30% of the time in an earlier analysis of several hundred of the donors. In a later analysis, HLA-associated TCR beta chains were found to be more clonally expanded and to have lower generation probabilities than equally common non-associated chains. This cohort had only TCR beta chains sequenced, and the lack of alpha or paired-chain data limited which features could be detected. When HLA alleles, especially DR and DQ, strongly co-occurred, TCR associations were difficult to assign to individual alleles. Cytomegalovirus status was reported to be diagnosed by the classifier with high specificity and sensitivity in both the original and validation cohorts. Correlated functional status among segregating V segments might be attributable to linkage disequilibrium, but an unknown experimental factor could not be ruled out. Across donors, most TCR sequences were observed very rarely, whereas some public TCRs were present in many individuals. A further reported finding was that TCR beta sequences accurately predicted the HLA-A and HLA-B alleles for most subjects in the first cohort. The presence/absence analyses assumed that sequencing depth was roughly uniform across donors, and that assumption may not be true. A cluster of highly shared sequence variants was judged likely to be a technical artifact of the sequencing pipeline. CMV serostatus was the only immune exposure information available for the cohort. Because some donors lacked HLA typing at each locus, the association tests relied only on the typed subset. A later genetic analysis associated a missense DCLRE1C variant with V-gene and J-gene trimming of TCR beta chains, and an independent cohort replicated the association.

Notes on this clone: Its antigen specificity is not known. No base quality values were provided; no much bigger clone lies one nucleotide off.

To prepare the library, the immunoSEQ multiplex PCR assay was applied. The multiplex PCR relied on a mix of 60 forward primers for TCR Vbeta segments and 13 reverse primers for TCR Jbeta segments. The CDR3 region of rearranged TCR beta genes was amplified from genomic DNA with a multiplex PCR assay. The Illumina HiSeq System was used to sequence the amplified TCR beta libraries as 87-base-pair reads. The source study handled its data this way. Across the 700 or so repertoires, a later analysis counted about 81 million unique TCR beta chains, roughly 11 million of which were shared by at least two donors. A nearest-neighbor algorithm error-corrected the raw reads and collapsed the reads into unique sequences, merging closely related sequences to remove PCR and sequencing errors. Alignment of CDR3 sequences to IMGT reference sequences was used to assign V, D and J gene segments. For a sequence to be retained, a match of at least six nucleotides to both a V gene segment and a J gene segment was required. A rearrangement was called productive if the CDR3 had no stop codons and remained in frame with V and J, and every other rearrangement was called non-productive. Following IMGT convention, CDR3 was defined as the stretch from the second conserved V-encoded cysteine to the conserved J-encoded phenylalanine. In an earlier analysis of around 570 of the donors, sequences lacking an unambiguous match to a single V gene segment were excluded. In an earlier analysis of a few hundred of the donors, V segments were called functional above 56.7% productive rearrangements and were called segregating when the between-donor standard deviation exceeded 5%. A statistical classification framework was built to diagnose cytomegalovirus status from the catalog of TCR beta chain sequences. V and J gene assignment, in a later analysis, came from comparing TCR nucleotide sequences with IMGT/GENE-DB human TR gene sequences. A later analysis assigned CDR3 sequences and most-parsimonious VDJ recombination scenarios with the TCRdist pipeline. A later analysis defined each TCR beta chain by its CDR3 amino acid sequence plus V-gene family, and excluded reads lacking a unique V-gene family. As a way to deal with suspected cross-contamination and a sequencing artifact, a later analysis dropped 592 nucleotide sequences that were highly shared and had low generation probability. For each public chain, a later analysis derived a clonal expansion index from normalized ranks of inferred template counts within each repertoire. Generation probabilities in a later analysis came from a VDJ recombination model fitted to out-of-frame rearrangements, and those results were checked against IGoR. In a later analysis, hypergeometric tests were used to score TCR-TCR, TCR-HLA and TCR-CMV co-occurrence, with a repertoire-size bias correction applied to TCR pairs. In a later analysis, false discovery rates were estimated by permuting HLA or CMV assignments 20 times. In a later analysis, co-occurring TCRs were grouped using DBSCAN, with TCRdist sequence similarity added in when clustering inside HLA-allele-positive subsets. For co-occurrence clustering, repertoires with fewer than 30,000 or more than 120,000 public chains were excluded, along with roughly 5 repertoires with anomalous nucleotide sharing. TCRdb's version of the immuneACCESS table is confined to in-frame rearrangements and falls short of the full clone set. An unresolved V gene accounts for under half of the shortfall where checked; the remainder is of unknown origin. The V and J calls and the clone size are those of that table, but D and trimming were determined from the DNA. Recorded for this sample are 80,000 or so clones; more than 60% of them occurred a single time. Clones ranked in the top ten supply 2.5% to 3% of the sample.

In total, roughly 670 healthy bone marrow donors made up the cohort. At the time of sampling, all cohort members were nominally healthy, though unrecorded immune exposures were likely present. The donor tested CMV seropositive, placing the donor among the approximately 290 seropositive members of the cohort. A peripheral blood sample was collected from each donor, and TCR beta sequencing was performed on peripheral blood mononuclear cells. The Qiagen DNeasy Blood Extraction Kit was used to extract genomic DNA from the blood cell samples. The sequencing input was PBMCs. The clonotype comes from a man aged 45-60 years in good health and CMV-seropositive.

The CDR3 region has the sequence CASSLDTGLRETQYF. The DNA reads TGTGCCAGCAGCTTAGATACAGGTCTAAGGGAGACCCAGTACTTC. This receptor chain uses TRBV7-2 and TRBJ2-5; perhaps TRBD1 is the D gene, with 5 bases matching. The V and J ends are trimmed by 1 base and 5 bases, leaving 14 bases between them. There are 15 amino acids in the CDR3, from cysteine to phenylalanine inclusive. The entry retains the CDR3 DNA only, 45 bases that are in frame from base 1. CDR1 and CDR2 were assigned from the germline V gene as SGHTA and FQGNSA.